These T cell receptor beta chains were read from a single sample in a study of blood T cell repertoires in COVID-19. The protocol was immunoSEQ multiplex PCR, while the TCRdb copy is restricted to in-frame clones and leaves out a portion. The table has 300,000 to 400,000 clones, 85% to 90% seen once; the top ten hold roughly 1.2%. Sequencing input: PBMCs or T cells enriched from blood (not recorded which). The receptors here all came from a woman aged 18-35 years who had recovered from COVID-19. Both conserved end residues are part of each CDR3. The order of the fields is D gene, J gene, clone size, V gene, CDR3 protein, CDR3 DNA. D genes are given only for firm matches. Size tells how often a clone was seen (once, few, many) or the class of an expanded clone, and some rows leave it out.

D: TRBD2
J: TRBJ2-5
size: many
V: TRBV6-1
CDR3: CASSETSGGAETQYF
DNA: TGTGCCAGCAGTGAGACTAGCGGGGGGGCAGAGACCCAGTACTTC

D: TRBD2
J: TRBJ2-5
size: NA
V: TRBV7-2
CDR3: CASSPIAGMETQYF
DNA: TGTGCCAGCAGCCCAATAGCGGGGATGGAGACCCAGTACTTC

D: TRBD2
J: TRBJ2-7
size: NA
V: TRBV27
CDR3: CASKPRGLAGLEQYF
DNA: TGTGCCAGCAAGCCCCGGGGACTAGCGGGGCTCGAGCAGTACTTC

D: TRBD1
J: TRBJ1-2
size: few
V: TRBV5-1
CDR3: CASSLGQGDFYGYTF
DNA: TGCGCCAGCAGCCTAGGACAGGGGGATTTCTATGGCTACACCTTC

D: NA
J: TRBJ2-7
size: NA
V: TRBV7-9
CDR3: CASRRTPRRLLGAKYF
DNA: TGTGCCAGCAGGCGAACCCCACGGCGGCTCCTGGGGGCCAAGTACTTC

D: TRBD2
J: TRBJ2-2
size: NA
V: TRBV11-2
CDR3: CASSFGGGETGELFF
DNA: TGTGCCAGCAGCTTCGGGGGAGGGGAAACCGGGGAGCTGTTTTTT

D: TRBD2
J: TRBJ2-1
size: NA
V: TRBV2
CDR3: CASSLSGGFWSSYNEQFF
DNA: TGTGCCAGCAGTCTCAGCGGGGGATTCTGGAGCTCCTACAATGAGCAGTTCTTC

D: NA
J: TRBJ2-7
size: NA
V: TRBV6-5
CDR3: CASSYAGLSYEQYF
DNA: TGTGCCAGCAGTTACGCGGGGCTATCCTACGAGCAGTACTTC

D: TRBD1
J: TRBJ1-1
size: NA
V: TRBV6-6
CDR3: CASSPHTSGQGAYVNTEAFF
DNA: TGTGCCAGCAGCCCCCATACCTCGGGACAGGGGGCGTATGTGAACACTGAAGCTTTCTTT

D: NA
J: TRBJ2-7
size: NA
V: TRBV2
CDR3: CASSEAEAFFFDEQYF
DNA: TGTGCCAGCAGTGAGGCCGAGGCTTTTTTCTTCGACGAGCAGTACTTC

D: NA
J: TRBJ1-2
size: NA
V: TRBV2
CDR3: CASSVSGNYGYTF
DNA: TGTGCCAGCAGTGTCTCCGGTAACTATGGCTACACCTTC

D: TRBD2
J: TRBJ2-1
size: NA
V: TRBV24-1
CDR3: CATSRRLAGGSYHNEQFF
DNA: TGTGCCACCAGTCGTAGACTAGCGGGGGGGTCTTACCACAATGAGCAGTTCTTC

D: NA
J: TRBJ2-1
size: NA
V: TRBV9
CDR3: CASSVAPGVDEQFF
DNA: TGTGCCAGCAGCGTAGCTCCAGGGGTGGATGAGCAGTTCTTC

D: NA
J: TRBJ1-1
size: NA
V: TRBV7-3
CDR3: CASSLGLPMNTEAFF
DNA: TGTGCCAGCAGCTTGGGACTACCCATGAACACTGAAGCTTTCTTT

D: TRBD1
J: TRBJ2-7
size: NA
V: TRBV29-1
CDR3: CSVEPWTGSYEQYF
DNA: TGCAGCGTTGAACCCTGGACAGGGAGCTACGAGCAGTACTTC

D: NA
J: TRBJ1-1
size: NA
V: TRBV9
CDR3: CASSRGGDFNEAFF
DNA: TGTGCCAGCAGCCGTGGAGGAGACTTTAATGAAGCTTTCTTT

D: NA
J: TRBJ2-3
size: NA
V: TRBV9
CDR3: CASSVDLVTDTQYF
DNA: TGTGCCAGCAGCGTAGATCTAGTAACAGATACGCAGTATTTT

D: NA
J: TRBJ1-1
size: few
V: TRBV6-5
CDR3: CATRDTGLLAFF
DNA: TGTGCCACACGTGACACAGGGCTACTAGCTTTCTTT

D: TRBD1
J: TRBJ2-3
size: NA
V: TRBV3-1/TRBV3-2
CDR3: CASSQWTGGVTDTQYF
DNA: TGTGCCAGCAGCCAATGGACAGGGGGCGTAACAGATACGCAGTATTTT

D: NA
J: TRBJ2-5
size: NA
V: TRBV5-1
CDR3: CASSLGRDQETQYF
DNA: TGCGCCAGCAGCTTGGGCAGGGACCAAGAGACCCAGTACTTC

D: TRBD1
J: TRBJ1-4
size: few
V: TRBV9
CDR3: CASSPVTGGAGEKLFF
DNA: TGTGCCAGCAGCCCCGTGACAGGGGGCGCGGGGGAAAAACTGTTTTTT

D: TRBD1
J: TRBJ1-2
size: NA
V: TRBV25-1
CDR3: CASSGQGDYGYTF
DNA: TGTGCCAGCAGTGGACAGGGAGACTATGGCTACACCTTC

D: TRBD2
J: TRBJ2-3
size: NA
V: TRBV7-2
CDR3: CASSWGAGGTDTQYF
DNA: TGTGCCAGCAGCTGGGGAGCGGGGGGCACAGATACGCAGTATTTT

D: TRBD1
J: TRBJ1-2
size: NA
V: TRBV4-1
CDR3: CASSQEGTGFGYTF
DNA: TGCGCCAGCAGCCAAGAAGGGACAGGTTTTGGCTACACCTTC

D: NA
J: TRBJ2-1
size: NA
V: TRBV5-6
CDR3: CASSFRVTYNEQFF
DNA: TGTGCCAGCAGCTTTCGGGTCACCTACAATGAGCAGTTCTTC

D: NA
J: TRBJ2-1
size: NA
V: TRBV9
CDR3: CASSPTSRTGVRGDEQFF
DNA: TGTGCCAGCAGCCCAACCTCCCGAACGGGAGTTAGAGGCGATGAGCAGTTCTTC

D: NA
J: TRBJ2-1
size: NA
V: TRBV11-2
CDR3: CASSWGQGRRGEQFF
DNA: TGTGCCAGCAGCTGGGGTCAGGGGCGTAGAGGTGAGCAGTTCTTC